This T cell receptor (beta chain) derives from a study of blood T cell repertoires in COVID-19. Study-wide background: Sites in the United States, Italy and Spain provided acute and convalescent COVID-19 samples. From T cells, B-cell-depleted T cells, or PBMCs came the material, which was cDNA or gDNA.

As originally analysed: From reference gene primer amplification, estimates of nucleated cell counts were derived. Generated by immunoSEQ multiplex PCR, the TCRdb table keeps only in-frame clones and is missing some. V and J calls plus clone size are reproduced from that table; the DNA served to infer D and trimming. The sample has approximately 82,000 clones; about 83% are singletons. V was clipped by 2 bases and J by 5 bases, with 13 bases between them. This CDR3 has 15 residues. Germline CDR1 is SGHTA and CDR2 is FQGNSA. Material: peripheral blood. The chain employs TRBV7-2 and TRBJ2-1, with D maybe TRBD1 (6 bases). This sequence originates from an older woman with acute or convalescent COVID-19. CDR3 nucleotide sequence: TGTGCCAGCAGCTTATCATCCTACAGGGACAATGAGCAGTTCTTC. Amino acid sequence: CASSLSSYRDNEQFF.